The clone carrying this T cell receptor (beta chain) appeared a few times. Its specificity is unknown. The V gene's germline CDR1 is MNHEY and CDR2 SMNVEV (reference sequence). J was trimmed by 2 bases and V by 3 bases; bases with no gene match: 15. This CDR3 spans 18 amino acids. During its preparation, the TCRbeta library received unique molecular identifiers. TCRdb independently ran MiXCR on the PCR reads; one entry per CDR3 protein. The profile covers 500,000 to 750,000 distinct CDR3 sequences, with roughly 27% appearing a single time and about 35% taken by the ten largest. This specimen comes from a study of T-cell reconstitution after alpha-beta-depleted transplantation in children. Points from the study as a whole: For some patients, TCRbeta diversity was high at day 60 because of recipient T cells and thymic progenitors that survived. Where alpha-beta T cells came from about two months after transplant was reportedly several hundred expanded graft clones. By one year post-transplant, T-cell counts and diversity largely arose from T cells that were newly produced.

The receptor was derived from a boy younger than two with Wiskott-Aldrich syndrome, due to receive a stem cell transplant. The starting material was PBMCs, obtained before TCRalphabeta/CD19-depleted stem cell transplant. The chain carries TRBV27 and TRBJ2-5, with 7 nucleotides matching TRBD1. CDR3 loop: CASSFRGTARIKQETQYF. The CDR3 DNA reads TGTGCCAGCAGTTTCCGTGGGACAGCCCGAATTAAACAAGAGACCCAGTACTTC.